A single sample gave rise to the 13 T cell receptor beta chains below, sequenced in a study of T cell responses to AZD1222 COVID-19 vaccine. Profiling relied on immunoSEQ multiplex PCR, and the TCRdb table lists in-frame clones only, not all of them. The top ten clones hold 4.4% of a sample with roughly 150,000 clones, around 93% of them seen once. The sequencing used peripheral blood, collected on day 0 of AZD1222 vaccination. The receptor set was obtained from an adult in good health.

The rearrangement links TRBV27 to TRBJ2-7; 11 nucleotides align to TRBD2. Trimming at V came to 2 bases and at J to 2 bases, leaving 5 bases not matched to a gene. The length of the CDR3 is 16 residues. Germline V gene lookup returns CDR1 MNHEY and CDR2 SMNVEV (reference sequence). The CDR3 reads CASSLGSSGRTYEQYF. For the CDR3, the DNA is TGTGCCAGCAGTTTAGGGTCTAGCGGGAGGACCTACGAGCAGTACTTC.

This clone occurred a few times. CDR3 residues: CATEPGTSGSYEQYF. The CDR3 DNA is TGTGCCACCGAGCCCGGGACTAGCGGGAGCTACGAGCAGTACTTC. The chain combines TRBV10-3 with TRBJ2-7; TRBD2 aligns across 14 bases. The trim removed 10 bases at V and 3 bases at J, leaving 8 bases unmatched. The CDR3 has 15 residues. CDR1 ENHRY and CDR2 SYGVKD come from the germline V gene.

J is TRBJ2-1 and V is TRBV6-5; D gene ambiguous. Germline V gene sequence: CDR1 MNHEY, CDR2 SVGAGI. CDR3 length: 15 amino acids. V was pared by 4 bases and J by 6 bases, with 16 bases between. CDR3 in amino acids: CASSSVGPWGNEQFF. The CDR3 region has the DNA TGTGCCAGCAGTTCCGTCGGCCCCTGGGGCAATGAGCAGTTCTTC.

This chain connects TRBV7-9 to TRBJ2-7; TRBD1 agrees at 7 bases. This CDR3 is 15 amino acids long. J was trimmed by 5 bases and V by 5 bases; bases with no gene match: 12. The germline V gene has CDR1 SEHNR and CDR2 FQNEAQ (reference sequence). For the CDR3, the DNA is TGTGCCAGCAGCCTATCGACAGGGTCTCCTAACGAGCAGTACTTC. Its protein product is CASSLSTGSPNEQYF.

CDR3 region: CASRHKDRGISNYGYTF. Written as DNA, the CDR3 is TGTGCCAGCAGACACAAAGACAGGGGAATATCTAACTATGGCTACACCTTC. The rearrangement uses TRBV14 and TRBJ1-2; 8 nucleotides align to TRBD1. The V and J ends lost 6 bases and 0 bases, in that order; junction bases with no gene match: 12. This CDR3 contains 17 residues. Germline V gene lookup returns CDR1 SGHDN and CDR2 FVKESK. The full variable domain, with the rest looked up from reference TRBV14 and TRBJ1-2, is EAGVTQFPSHSVIEKGQTVTLRCDPISGHDNLYWYRRVMGKEIKFLLHFVKESKQDESGMPNNRFLAERTGGTYSTLKVQPAELEDSGVYFCASRHKDRGISNYGYTFGSGTRLTVV.

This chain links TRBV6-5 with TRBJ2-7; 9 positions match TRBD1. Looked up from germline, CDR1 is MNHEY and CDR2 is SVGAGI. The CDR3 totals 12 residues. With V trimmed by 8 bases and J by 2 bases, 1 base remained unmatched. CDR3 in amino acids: CASDRGTYEQYF. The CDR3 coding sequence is TGTGCCAGCGACAGGGGGACCTACGAGCAGTACTTC.

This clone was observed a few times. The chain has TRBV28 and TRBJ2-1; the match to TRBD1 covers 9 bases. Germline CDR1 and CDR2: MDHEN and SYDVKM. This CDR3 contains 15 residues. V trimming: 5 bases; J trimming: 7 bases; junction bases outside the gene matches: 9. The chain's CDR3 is CASSPPGTGMNEQFF. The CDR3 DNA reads TGTGCCAGCAGTCCTCCCGGGACAGGGATGAATGAGCAGTTCTTC. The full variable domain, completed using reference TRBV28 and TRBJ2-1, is DVKVTQSSRYLVKRTGEKVFLECVQDMDHENMFWYRQDPGLGLRLIYFSYDVKMKEKGDIPEGYSVSREKKERFSLILESASTNQTSMYLCASSPPGTGMNEQFFGPGTRLTVL.

This chain's CDR3 is CASSYSMQGGNTIYF. The CDR3 DNA sequence: TGTGCCAGCAGTTACTCGATGCAGGGAGGAAACACCATATATTTT. V is TRBV6-5 and J is TRBJ1-3, with a possible D match to TRBD1 (5 bases). Trimming left V 0 bases short and J 4 bases short, with 10 bases between. Germline lookup yields CDR1 MNHEY and CDR2 SVGAGI. This CDR3 contains 15 residues.

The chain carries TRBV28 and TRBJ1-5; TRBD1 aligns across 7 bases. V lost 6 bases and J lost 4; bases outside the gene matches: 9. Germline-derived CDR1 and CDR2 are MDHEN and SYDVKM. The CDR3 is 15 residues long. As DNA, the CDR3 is TGTGCCAGCAGCCCCGCCGACAGGGATAATCAGCCCCAGCATTTT. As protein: CASSPADRDNQPQHF.

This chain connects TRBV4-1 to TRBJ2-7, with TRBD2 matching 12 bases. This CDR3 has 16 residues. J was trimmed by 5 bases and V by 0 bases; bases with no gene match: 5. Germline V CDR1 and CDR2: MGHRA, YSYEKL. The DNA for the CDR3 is TGCGCCAGCAGCCAAGAGGCTCGGACTAGCGGGAACGAGCAGTACTTC. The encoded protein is CASSQEARTSGNEQYF.

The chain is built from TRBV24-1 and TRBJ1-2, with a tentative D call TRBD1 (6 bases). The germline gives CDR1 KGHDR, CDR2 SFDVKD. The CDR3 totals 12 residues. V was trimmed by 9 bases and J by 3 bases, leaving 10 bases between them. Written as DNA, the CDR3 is TGTGCCACCGCAGGGGAGGACTATGGCTACACCTTC. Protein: CATAGEDYGYTF.

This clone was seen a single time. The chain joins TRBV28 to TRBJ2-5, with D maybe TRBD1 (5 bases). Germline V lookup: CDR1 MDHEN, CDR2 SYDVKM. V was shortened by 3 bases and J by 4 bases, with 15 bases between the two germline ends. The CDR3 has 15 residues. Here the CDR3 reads CASSLGRVGAETQYF. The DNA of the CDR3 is TGTGCCAGCAGTTTGGGCAGGGTGGGCGCAGAGACCCAGTACTTC.

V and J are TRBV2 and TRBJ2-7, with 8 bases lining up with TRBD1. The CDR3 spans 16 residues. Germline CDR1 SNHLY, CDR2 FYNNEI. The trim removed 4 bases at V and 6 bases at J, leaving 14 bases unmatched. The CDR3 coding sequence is TGTGCCAGCAGTGGAGGACAGGGCTTTAGGTTGGGCGAGCAGTACTTC. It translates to CASSGGQGFRLGEQYF.